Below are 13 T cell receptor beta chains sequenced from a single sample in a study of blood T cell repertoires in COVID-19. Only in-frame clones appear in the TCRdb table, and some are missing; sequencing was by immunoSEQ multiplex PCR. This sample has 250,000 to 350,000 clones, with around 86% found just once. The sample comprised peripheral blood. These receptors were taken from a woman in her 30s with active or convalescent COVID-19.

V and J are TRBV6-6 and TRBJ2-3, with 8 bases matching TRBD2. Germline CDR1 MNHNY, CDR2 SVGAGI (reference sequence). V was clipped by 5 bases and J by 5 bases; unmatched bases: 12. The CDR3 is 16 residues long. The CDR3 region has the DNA TGTGCCAGCAGTCCCCTGGGGGCGGGGGGAGGAGATACGCAGTATTTT. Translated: CASSPLGAGGGDTQYF.

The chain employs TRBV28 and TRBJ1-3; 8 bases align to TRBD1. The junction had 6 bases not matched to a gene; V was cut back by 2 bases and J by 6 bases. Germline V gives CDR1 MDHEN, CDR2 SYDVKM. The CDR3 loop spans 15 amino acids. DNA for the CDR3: TGTGCCAGCAGTTTACGACAGGGGATTGTAAACACCATATATTTT. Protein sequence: CASSLRQGIVNTIYF.

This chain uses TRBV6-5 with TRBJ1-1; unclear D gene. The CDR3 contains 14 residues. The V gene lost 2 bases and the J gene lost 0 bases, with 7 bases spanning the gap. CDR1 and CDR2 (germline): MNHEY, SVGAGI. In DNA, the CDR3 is TGTGCCAGCAGTTACGGGCTGATGAACACTGAAGCTTTCTTT. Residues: CASSYGLMNTEAFF.

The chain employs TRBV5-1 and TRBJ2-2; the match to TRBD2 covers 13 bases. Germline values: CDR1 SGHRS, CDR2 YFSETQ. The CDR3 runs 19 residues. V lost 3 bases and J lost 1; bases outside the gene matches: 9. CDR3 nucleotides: TGCGCCAGCAGCTCCGGACTAGCGGGGGCCTTGCGGAACACCGGGGAGCTGTTTTTT. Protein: CASSSGLAGALRNTGELFF.

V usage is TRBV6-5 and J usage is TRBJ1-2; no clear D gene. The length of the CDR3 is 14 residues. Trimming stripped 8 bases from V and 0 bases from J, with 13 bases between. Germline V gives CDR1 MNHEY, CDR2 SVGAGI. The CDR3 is CASGDKDPNYGYTF. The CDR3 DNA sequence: TGTGCCAGCGGCGACAAGGATCCTAACTATGGCTACACCTTC.

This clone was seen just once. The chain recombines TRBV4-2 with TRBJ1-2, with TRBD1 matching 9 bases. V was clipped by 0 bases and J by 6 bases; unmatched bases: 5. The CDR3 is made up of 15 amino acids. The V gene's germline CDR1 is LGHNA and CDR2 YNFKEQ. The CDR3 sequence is CASSQDWDRVNGYTF. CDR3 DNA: TGTGCCAGCAGCCAAGATTGGGACAGGGTTAATGGCTACACCTTC.

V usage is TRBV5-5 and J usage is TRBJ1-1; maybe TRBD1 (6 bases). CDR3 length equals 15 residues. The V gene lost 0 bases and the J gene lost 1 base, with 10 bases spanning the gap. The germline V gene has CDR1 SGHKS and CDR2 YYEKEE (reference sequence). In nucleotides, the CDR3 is TGTGCCAGCAGCTTGGCTCGGGACACGAACACTGAAGCTTTCTTT. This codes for CASSLARDTNTEAFF.

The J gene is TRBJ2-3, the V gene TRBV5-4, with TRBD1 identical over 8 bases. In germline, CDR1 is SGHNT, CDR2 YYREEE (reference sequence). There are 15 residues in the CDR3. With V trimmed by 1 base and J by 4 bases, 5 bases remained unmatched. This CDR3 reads CASSLIGQGPDTQYF. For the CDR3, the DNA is TGTGCCAGCAGCTTGATAGGACAGGGCCCAGATACGCAGTATTTT. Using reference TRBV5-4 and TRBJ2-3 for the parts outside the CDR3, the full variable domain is ETGVTQSPTHLIKTRGQQVTLRCSSQSGHNTVSWYQQALGQGPQFIFQYYREEENGRGNFPPRFSGLQFPNYSSELNVNALELDDSALYLCASSLIGQGPDTQYFGPGTRLTVL.

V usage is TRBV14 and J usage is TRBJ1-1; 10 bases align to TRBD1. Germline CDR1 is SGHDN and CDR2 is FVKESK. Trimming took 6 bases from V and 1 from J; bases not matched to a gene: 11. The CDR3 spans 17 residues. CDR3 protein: CASSPLGTGVGNTEAFF. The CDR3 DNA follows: TGTGCCAGCAGTCCCTTAGGGACAGGGGTGGGGAACACTGAAGCTTTCTTT.

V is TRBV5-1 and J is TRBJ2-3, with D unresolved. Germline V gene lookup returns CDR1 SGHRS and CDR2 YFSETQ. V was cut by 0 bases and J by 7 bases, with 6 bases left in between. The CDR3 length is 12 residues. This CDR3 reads CASSLETHTQYF. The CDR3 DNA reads TGCGCCAGCAGCTTGGAAACTCATACGCAGTATTTT.

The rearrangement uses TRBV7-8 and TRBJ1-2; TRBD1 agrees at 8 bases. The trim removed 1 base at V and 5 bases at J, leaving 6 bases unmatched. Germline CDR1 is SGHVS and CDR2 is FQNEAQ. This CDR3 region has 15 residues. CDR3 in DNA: TGTGCCAGCAGCTTAGTAGGACAGGGTATTTATGGCTACACCTTC. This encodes CASSLVGQGIYGYTF. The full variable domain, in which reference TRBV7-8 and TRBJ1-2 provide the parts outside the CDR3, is GAGVSQSPRYKVAKRGQDVALRCDPISGHVSLFWYQQALGQGPEFLTYFQNEAQLDKSGLPSDRFFAERPEGSVSTLKIQRTQQEDSAVYLCASSLVGQGIYGYTFGSGTRLTVV.

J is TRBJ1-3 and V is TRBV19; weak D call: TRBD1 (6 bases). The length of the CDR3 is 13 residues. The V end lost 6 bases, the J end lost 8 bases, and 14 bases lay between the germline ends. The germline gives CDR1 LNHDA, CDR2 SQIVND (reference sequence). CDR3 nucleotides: TGTGCCAGTAGAAGATACAGGGACGACACCATATATTTT. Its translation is CASRRYRDDTIYF.

CDR3 DNA: TGTGCCTTTACTAGCGGGGGGACTTATACGCAGTATTTT. It is translated as CAFTSGGTYTQYF. The V and J genes are TRBV30 and TRBJ2-3; 12 bases match TRBD2. The V segment lost 7 bases and the J segment 7 bases; nucleotides outside the gene matches: 6. This CDR3 has 13 residues. The germline V gene has CDR1 GTSNPN and CDR2 SVGIG (reference sequence).